This TCR beta chain was captured in a study of tumor-infiltrating lymphocytes in primary liver carcinoma. Study at large: The patient group consisted of men and women aged 30 to 69 years.

A constant-region primer served to make TCR beta cDNA from around 540 ng total RNA. Three rounds of nested multiplex PCR with slightly modified ARM-PCR produced TCR beta libraries. TCRdb itself ran the multiplex PCR reads through MiXCR, one entry per CDR3 protein. The sample includes 45,000 or so distinct CDR3 sequences, around 80% seen only once; the top ten take 35% to 45%. Comments on this clonotype: The antigen remains undetermined.

Co-extracting RNA and DNA was done with 20-30 mg of unsorted bulk tissue as input. Patients showed chronic HBV infection and an absence of prior treatment. Points from the study as a whole: The top-250-clone fraction was significantly higher in tumors than in blood (p = 0.039).

Specimen: tumor-adjacent normal liver tissue. The source of this sequence is a woman aged 30 to 39 with primary liver carcinoma and hepatitis B virus infection.

CDR3 sequence: CASSVGSGTGDYEQYF. In nucleotides, the CDR3 is TGTGCCAGCAGCGTAGGGTCCGGGACAGGGGACTACGAGCAGTACTTC. This chain connects TRBV9 to TRBJ2-7; 10 bases align to TRBD1. This CDR3 has 16 residues. Germline V gene data show CDR1 as SGDLS and CDR2 as YYNGEE. The V gene end was trimmed by 0 bases and the J gene end by 3 bases; junction bases not matched to a gene: 6.